This entry describes one TCR beta chain. This CDR3 has 15 residues. V was clipped by 4 bases and J by 5 bases; unmatched bases: 9. The germline V gene encodes CDR1 SGHTA and CDR2 FQGTGA. Stated time point: newly diagnosed GD, antithyroid drugs for less than 3 months. Generation of the TCR library employed RNA extracted from PBMCs. The entry originates in a study of regulatory T cells in long-lasting Graves disease. In building TCR beta libraries, iRepertoire HTBI primers were used together with Arm-PCR of CDR3 regions. One entry per CDR3 protein, called by TCRdb with MiXCR from the multiplex PCR reads. The sample includes about 620,000 distinct CDR3 sequences, 16% of them seen just once. The same data also went into a second study, on T cells in Graves' hyperthyroidism and ophthalmopathy.

The sequence was collected from a woman in her twenties or thirties with Graves disease. The specimen comprised peripheral blood mononuclear cells (PBMCs), sampled at new diagnosis, from a patient treated with antithyroid drugs. This rearrangement joins TRBV7-3 to TRBJ2-3; TRBD1 matches at 7 bases. CDR3 DNA sequence: TGTGCCAGCAGCTACGGGACCCGGACAGGAGATACGCAGTATTTT. It yields the protein CASSYGTRTGDTQYF.